Each of the 7 T cell receptor beta chains below was sequenced from the same sample in a study of T cells of healthy individuals. TCRdb used MiXCR to reprocess the 5' RACE reads, holding one entry per CDR3 protein. Of 85,000 to 100,000 distinct CDR3 sequences in the sample, 15% to 20% are singletons; the top ten hold 6.2%. These receptors came from a human donor in good health.

Ten or more counts support this clonotype. V gene TRBV2 combines with J gene TRBJ2-3; D is undetermined. CDR3 length: 11 residues. Trimming stripped 4 bases from V and 10 bases from J, with 9 bases between. In germline, CDR1 is SNHLY, CDR2 FYNNEI. The CDR3 spells CASSVGSAQYF. For the CDR3, the DNA is TGTGCCAGCAGTGTAGGCAGTGCGCAGTATTTT.

This chain joins TRBV7-9 and TRBJ2-7; D not resolved. V lost 1 base, J lost 0 bases, and 7 bases lay in between. Looked up from germline, CDR1 is SEHNR and CDR2 is FQNEAQ (reference sequence). CDR3 length equals 14 residues. CDR3 in amino acids: CASSLDRFSYEQYF. DNA for the CDR3: TGTGCCAGCAGCTTAGACAGATTCTCCTACGAGCAGTACTTC.

This chain uses TRBV5-1 with TRBJ2-7; TRBD2 aligns across 8 bases. The germline V gene encodes CDR1 SGHRS and CDR2 YFSETQ. The length of the CDR3 is 15 residues. Trimming at V came to 5 bases and at J to 3 bases, leaving 10 bases not matched to a gene. CDR3 coding DNA: TGCGCCAGCAGTTCTACTAGCGGTGCTGGCTACGAGCAGTACTTC. Protein sequence: CASSSTSGAGYEQYF.

In this sample, this clonotype turned up a few times. This sequence joins TRBV7-3 and TRBJ1-5; D may be TRBD1 (6 bases). This CDR3 region has 15 residues. Looked up from germline, CDR1 is SGHTA and CDR2 is FQGTGA. Trimming took 1 base from V and 4 from J, leaving 11 bases between them. CDR3 region: CASSLRGGGNQPQHF. The DNA for the CDR3 is TGTGCCAGCAGCTTAAGAGGGGGAGGGAATCAGCCCCAGCATTTT.

The table lists this clonotype with a count of one. This chain connects TRBV6-5 to TRBJ1-2; D is possibly TRBD1 (5 bases). The CDR3 contains 14 residues. The germline V gene has CDR1 MNHEY and CDR2 SVGAGI. Trimming cost V 2 bases and J 5 bases, with 12 bases left between them. CDR3 in DNA: TGTGCCAGCAGTTACGGGGCCCAGGGATATGGCTACACCTTC. This translates into CASSYGAQGYGYTF.

The V and J genes are TRBV5-6 and TRBJ2-1; D gene uncertain. Trimming stripped 0 bases from V and 1 base from J, with 26 bases between. The germline gives CDR1 SGHDT, CDR2 YYEEEE. The CDR3 covers 21 residues. CDR3 sequence reads: CASSLDLMSPVTPPSYNEQFF. In DNA form, the CDR3 reads TGTGCCAGCAGCTTGGATCTGATGTCCCCGGTAACGCCACCTTCCTACAATGAGCAGTTCTTC.

The chain uses TRBV15 and TRBJ1-3; possibly TRBD1 for D (5 bases). CDR1 is LNHNV and CDR2 is YYDKDF in the germline V gene (reference sequence). Deletions cut 5 bases from V and 5 bases from J, with 13 bases between. CDR3 length: 14 amino acids. CDR3 residues: CATSSDKGRNTIYF. DNA for the CDR3: TGTGCCACCAGCTCGGACAAGGGGCGAAACACCATATATTTT.